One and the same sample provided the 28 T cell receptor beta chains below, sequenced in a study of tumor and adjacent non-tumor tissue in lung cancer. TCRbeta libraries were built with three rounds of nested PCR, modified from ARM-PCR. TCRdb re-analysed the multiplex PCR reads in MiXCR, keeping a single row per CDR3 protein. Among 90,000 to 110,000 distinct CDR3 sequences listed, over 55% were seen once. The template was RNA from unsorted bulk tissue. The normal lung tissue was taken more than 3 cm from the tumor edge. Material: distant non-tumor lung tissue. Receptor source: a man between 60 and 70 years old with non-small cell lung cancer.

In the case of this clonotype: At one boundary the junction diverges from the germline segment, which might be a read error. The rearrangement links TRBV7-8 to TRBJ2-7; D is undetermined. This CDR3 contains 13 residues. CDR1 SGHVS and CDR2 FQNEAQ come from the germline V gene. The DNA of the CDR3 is TGCACCAGCAGCCCAGACATAGACTACGAGCAGTACTTC. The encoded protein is CTSSPDIDYEQYF.

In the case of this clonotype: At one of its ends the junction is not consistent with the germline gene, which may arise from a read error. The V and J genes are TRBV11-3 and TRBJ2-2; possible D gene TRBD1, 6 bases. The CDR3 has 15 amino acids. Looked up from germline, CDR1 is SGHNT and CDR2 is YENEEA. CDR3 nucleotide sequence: TGTGCCAGCAGCGGAGGACTTTGGGACACCGGGAAGCTGTTTTTT. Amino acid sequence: CASSGGLWDTGKLFF.

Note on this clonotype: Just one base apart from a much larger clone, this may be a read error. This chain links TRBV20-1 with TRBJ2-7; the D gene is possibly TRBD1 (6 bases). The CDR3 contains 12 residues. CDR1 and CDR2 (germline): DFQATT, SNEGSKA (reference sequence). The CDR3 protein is CSARGARDELYF. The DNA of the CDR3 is TGCAGTGCTAGGGGGGCGCGAGACGAGCTGTACTTC.

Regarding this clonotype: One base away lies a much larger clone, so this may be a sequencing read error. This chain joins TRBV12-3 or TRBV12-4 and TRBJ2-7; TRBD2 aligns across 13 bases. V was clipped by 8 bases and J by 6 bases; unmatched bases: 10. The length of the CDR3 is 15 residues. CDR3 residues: CASCPTRTSGGEQYF. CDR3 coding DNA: TGTGCCAGCTGCCCAACGAGGACTAGCGGGGGCGAGCAGTACTTC.

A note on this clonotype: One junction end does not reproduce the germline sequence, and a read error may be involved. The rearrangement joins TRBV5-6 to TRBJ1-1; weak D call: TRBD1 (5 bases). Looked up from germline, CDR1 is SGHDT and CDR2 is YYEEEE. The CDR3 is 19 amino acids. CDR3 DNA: TGTACCAGCAGCTCACCCGTGGCGAGACAGACACCTCATAACACTGAAGCTTTCTTT. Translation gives CTSSSPVARQTPHNTEAFF.

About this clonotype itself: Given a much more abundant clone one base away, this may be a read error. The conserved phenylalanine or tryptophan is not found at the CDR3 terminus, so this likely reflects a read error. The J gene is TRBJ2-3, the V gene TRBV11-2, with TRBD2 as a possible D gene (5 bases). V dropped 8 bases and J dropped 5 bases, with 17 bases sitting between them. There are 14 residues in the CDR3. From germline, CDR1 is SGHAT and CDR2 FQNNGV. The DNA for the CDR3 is TGTGCCAGCTGGGTGAAGGGTGAGGGAGATACGCAGTATTCT. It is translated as CASWVKGEGDTQYS.

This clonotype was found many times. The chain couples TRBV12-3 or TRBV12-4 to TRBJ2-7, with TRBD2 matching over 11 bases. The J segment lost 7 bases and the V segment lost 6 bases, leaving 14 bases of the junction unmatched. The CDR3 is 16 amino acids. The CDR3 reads CASSSGTSGLPREQYF. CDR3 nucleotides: TGTGCCAGCAGCTCCGGGACTAGCGGCCTGCCGCGTGAGCAGTACTTC.

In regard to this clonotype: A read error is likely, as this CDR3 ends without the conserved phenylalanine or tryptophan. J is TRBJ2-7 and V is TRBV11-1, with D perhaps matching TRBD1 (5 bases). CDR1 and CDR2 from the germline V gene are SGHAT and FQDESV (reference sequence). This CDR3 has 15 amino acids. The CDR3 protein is CASSLLQDTLREQYL. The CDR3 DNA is TGTGCCAGTAGCTTACTACAGGACACTTTGAGGGAGCAGTACTTA.

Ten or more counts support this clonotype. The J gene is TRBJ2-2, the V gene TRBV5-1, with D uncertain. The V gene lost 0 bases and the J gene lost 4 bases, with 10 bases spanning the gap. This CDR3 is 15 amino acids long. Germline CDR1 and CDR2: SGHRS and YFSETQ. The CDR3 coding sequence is TGCGCCAGCAGCTTGGACACGCGAGGCACCGGGGAGCTGTTTTTT. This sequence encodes CASSLDTRGTGELFF.

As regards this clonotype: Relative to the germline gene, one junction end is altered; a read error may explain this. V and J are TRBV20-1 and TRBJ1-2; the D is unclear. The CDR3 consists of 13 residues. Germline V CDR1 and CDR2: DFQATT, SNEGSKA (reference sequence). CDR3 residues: CNALTGISYGYTF. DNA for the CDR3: TGCAATGCTCTAACCGGGATCTCATATGGCTACACCTTC.

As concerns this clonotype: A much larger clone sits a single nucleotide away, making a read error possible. The DNA for the CDR3 is TGTGCCAGCAGGTTGTCCGGGACATACCAAGAGACCCAGTACTTC. This translates into CASRLSGTYQETQYF. The rearrangement joins TRBV5-6 to TRBJ2-5; possibly TRBD1 for D (6 bases). The CDR3 runs to 15 residues. Per germline, CDR1 SGHDT and CDR2 YYEEEE. V was shortened by 5 bases and J by 0 bases, with 14 bases between the two germline ends. Using reference TRBV5-6 and TRBJ2-5 for the parts outside the CDR3, the full variable domain is DAGVTQSPTHLIKTRGQQVTLRCSPKSGHDTVSWYQQALGQGPQFIFQYYEEEERQRGNFPDRFSGHQFPNYSSELNVNALLLGDSALYLCASRLSGTYQETQYFGPGTRLLVL.

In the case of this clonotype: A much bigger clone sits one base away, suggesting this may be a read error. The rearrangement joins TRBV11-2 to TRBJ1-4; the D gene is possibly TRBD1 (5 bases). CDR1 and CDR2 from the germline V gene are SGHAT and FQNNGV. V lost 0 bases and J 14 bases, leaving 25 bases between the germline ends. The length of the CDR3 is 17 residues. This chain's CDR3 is CASSLDPRVASRSLLFF. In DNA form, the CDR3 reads TGTGCCAGCAGCTTAGATCCCAGGGTCGCTTCAAGATCCTTGCTGTTTTTT.

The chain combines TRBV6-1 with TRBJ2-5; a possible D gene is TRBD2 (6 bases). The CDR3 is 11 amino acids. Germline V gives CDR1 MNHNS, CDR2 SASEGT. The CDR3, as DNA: TGTACCAACAGCCAAGCGGGGACCCAGTACTTC. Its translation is CTNSQAGTQYF.

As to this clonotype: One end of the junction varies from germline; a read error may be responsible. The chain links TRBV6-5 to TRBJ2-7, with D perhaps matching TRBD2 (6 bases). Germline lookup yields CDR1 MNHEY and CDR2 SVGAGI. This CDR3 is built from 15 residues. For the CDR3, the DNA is TGTGCCAGCCTCCCCCGGGGGTGCCCGATCTACGAGCAGTATTTC. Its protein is CASLPRGCPIYEQYF.

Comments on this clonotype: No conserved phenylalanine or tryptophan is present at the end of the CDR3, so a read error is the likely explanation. For the CDR3, the DNA is TGTGCCAGCAACATAGGGGGCTACCAAGGGACCCAGTACTTA. It yields the protein CASNIGGYQGTQYL. J is TRBJ2-5 and V is TRBV12-3 or TRBV12-4; 7 bases agree with TRBD1. CDR3 length equals 14 residues.

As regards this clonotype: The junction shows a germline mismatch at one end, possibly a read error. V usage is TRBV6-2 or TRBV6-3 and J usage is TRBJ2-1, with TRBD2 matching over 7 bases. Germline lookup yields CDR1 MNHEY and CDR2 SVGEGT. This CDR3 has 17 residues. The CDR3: CTSSYGLVGAGYNEQFF. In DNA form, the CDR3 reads TGTACCAGCAGTTACGGACTAGTCGGAGCAGGGTACAATGAGCAGTTCTTC.

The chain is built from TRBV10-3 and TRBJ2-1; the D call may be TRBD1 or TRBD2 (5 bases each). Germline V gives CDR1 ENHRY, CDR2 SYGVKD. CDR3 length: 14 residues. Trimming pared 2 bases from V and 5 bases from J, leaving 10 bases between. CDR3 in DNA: TGTGCCATCAGTGAGGGGGGAAGAAACAATGAGCAGTTCTTC. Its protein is CAISEGGRNNEQFF.

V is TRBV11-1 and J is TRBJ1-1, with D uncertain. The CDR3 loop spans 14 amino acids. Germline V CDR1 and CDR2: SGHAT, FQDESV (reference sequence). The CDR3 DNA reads TGTACCAACAGCTTACCGGCGGGCGAGACTGAAGCTTTCTTT. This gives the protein CTNSLPAGETEAFF.

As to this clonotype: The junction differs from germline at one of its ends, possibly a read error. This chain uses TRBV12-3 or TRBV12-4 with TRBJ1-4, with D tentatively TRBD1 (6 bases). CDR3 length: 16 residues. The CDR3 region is CASCLGFNRVNGKLFF. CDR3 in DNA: TGTGCCAGCTGTTTAGGTTTCAACAGGGTTAATGGAAAACTGTTTTTT.

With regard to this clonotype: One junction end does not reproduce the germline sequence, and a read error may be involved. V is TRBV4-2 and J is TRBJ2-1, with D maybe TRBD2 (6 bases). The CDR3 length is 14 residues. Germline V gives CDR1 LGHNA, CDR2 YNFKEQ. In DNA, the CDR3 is TGCGCCAGCAGCCTGCGGGGCGGTCCCAATGAGCATTTCTTC. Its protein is CASSLRGGPNEHFF.

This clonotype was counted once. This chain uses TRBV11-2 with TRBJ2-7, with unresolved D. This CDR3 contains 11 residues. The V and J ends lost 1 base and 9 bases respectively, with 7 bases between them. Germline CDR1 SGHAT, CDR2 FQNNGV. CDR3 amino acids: CASSLGAGQYF. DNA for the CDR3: TGTGCCAGCAGCTTAGGAGCAGGGCAGTACTTC.

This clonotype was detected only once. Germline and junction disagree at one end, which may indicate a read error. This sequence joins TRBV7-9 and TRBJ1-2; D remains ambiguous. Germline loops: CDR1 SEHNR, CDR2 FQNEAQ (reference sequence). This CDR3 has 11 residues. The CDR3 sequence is CTSSLAGCYTF. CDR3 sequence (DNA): TGTACCAGCAGCTTAGCGGGATGCTACACCTTC.

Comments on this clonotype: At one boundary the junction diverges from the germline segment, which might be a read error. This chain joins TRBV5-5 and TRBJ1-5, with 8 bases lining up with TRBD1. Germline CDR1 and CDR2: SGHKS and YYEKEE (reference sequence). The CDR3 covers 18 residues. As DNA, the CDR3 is TGTGCCAGCAGCATGGAGATCGGTGGACAGGGCAACAATCAGCCCCACCATTTT. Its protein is CASSMEIGGQGNNQPHHF.

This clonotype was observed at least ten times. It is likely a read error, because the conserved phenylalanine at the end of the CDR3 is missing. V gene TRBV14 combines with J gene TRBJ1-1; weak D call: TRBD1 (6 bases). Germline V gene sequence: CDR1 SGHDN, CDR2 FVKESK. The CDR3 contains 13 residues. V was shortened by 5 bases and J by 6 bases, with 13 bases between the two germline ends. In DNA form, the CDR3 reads TGTGCCAGCAGCTTTAAACAGGGCGCTGAAGCTTTCCTT. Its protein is CASSFKQGAEAFL.

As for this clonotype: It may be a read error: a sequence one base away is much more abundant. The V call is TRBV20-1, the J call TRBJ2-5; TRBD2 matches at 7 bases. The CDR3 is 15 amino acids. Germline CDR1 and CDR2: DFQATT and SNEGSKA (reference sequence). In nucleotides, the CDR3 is TGCAGTGCTAGCGGACCCAAACTAGCGATCGAGACCCAGAACTTC. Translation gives CSASGPKLAIETQNF.

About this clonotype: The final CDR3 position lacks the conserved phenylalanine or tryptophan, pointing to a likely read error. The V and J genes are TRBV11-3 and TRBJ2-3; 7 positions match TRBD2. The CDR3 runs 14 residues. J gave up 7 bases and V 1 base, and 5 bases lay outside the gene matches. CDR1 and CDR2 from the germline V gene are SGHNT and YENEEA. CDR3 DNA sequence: TGTGCCAGCAGCTTAGGGCTAGCGGCCCATACGCAGTATGGT. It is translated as CASSLGLAAHTQYG.

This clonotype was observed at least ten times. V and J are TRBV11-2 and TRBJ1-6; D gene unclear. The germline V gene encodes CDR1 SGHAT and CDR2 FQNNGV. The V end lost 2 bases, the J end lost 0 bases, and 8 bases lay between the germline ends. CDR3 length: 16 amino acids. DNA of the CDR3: TGTGCCAGCAGCTTAAGCCCCCCCTCCTATAATTCACCCCTCCACTTT. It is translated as CASSLSPPSYNSPLHF.

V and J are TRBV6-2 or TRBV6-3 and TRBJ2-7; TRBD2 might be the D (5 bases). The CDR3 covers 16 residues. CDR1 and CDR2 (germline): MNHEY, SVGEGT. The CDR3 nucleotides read TGTGCTATCAGTCTAGCACTCTTCGGGGACTCCTACGAGCAGTACTTC. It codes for CAISLALFGDSYEQYF.